This TCR beta chain was identified in a study of T-cell reconstitution after alpha-beta-depleted transplantation in children. In regard to this clonotype: Its antigen remains unidentified.

This CDR3 has 15 residues. J was trimmed by 6 bases and V by 4 bases; bases with no gene match: 7. Germline CDR1 is SGHRS and CDR2 is YFSETQ. Study-wide results and caveats: Surviving recipient T cells and intrathymic progenitors accounted for some patients' high TCRbeta diversity at day 60. A year post-transplant, T-cell counts and diversity derived mostly from newly produced T cells.

Molecular barcoding with unique molecular identifiers was used for the TCRbeta library. TCRdb called the PCR reads again in MiXCR, with one record for every CDR3 protein. This table has about 58,000 distinct CDR3 sequences, less than 55% appearing once. Material: PBMCs, mostly from graft donor cells, obtained 360 days after TCRalphabeta/CD19-depleted stem cell transplant. The chain links TRBV5-1 to TRBJ2-1; 10 positions agree with TRBD2. The sequence was obtained from a male patient younger than 18 who had a stem cell transplant for acute lymphoblastic leukemia, so the T cells may come from the graft donor. The CDR3 DNA is TGCGCCAGCAGCAAGCGGGAGGGCCTCTTCAATGAGCAGTTCTTC. This encodes CASSKREGLFNEQFF.